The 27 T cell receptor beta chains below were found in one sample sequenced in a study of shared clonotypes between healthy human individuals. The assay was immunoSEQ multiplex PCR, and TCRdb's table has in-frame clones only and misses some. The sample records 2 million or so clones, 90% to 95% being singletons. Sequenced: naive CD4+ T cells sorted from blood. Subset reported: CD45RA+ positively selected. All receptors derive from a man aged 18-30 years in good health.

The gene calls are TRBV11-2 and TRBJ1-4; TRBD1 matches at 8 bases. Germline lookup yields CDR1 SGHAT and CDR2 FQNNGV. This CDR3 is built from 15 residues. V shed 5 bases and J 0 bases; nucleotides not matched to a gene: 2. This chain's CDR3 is CASSLTGATNEKLFF. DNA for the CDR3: TGTGCCAGCAGCCTGACAGGGGCAACTAATGAAAAACTGTTTTTT.

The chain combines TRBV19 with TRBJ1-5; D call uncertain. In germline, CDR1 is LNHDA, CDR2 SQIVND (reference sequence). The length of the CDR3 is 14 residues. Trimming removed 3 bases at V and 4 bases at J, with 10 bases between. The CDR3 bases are TGTGCCAGTAGTATCCTAGGGAGTAATCAGCCCCAGCATTTT. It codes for CASSILGSNQPQHF.

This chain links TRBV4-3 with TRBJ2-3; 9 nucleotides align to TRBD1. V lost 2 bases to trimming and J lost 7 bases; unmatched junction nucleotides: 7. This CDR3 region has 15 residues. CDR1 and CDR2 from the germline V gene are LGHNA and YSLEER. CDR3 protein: CASSQNPGQGHTQYF. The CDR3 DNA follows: TGCGCCAGCAGCCAAAATCCGGGACAGGGACATACGCAGTATTTT.

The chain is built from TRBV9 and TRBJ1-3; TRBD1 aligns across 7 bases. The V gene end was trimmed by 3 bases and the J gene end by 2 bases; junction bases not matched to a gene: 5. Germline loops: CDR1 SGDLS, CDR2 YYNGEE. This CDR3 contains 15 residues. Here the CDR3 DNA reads TGTGCCAGCAGCGCAGAGACAGGGACTGGAAACACCATATATTTT. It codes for CASSAETGTGNTIYF.

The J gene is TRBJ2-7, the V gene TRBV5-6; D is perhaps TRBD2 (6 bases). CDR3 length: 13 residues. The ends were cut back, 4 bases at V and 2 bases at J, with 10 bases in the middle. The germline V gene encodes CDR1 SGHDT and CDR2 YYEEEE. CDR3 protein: CASSMAGTYEQYF. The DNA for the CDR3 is TGTGCCAGCAGCATGGCGGGGACCTACGAGCAGTACTTC.

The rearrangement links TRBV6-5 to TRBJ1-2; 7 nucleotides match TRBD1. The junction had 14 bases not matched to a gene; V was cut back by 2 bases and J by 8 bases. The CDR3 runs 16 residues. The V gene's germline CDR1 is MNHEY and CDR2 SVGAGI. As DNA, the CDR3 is TGTGCCAGCAGTTACGCCCGGGACAGTGAGTGGTCGGGCTACACCTTC. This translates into CASSYARDSEWSGYTF.

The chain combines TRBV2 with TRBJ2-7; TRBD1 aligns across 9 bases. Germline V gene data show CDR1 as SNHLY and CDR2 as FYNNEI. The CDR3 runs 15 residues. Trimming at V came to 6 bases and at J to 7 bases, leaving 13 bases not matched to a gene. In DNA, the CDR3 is TGTGCCAGCAGACCGACAGGGGGTACACTATGGGAGCAGTACTTC. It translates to CASRPTGGTLWEQYF.

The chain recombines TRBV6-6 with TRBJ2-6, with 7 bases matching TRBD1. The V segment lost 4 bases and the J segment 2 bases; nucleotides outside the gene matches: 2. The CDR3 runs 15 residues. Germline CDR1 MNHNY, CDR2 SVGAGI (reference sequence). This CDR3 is CASSLTGTGANVLTF. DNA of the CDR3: TGTGCCAGCAGTTTGACAGGGACTGGGGCCAACGTCCTGACTTTC.

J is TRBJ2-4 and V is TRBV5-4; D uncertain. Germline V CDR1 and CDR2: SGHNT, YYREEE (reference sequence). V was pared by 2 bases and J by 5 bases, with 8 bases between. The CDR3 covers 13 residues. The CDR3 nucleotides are TGTGCCAGCAGCTTCCCGAAGGAAAACATTCAGTACTTC. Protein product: CASSFPKENIQYF.

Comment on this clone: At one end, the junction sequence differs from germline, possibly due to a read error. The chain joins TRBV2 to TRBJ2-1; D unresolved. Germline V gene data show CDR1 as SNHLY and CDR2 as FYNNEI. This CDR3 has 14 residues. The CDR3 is CASTESRSVNEQFF. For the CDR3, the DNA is TGTGCCAGCACTGAATCCCGGTCCGTCAATGAGCAGTTCTTC.

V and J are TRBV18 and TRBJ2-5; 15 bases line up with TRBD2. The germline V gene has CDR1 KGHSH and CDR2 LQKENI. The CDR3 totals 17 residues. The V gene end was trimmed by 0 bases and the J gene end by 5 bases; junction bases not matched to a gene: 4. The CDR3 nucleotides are TGTGCCAGCTCACCACCCATCGGGACTAGCGGGAGGGAGACCCAGTACTTC. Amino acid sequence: CASSPPIGTSGRETQYF.

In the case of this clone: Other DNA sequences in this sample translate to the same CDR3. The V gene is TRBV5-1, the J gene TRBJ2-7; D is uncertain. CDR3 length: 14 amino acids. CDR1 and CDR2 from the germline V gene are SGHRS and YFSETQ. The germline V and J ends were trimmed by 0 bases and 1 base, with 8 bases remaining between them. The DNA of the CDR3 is TGCGCCAGCAGCTTGGGGGGTCTTTCCTACGAGCAGTACTTC. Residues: CASSLGGLSYEQYF.

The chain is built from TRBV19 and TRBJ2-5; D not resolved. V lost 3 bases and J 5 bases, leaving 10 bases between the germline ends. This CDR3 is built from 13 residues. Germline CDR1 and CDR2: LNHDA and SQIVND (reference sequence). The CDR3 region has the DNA TGTGCCAGTAGTATGACGGCTTATGAGACCCAGTACTTC. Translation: CASSMTAYETQYF. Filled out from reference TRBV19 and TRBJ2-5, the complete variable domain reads DGGITQSPKYLFRKEGQNVTLSCEQNLNHDAMYWYRQDPGQGLRLIYYSQIVNDFQKGDIAEGYSVSREKKESFPLTVTSAQKNPTAFYLCASSMTAYETQYFGPGTRLLVL.

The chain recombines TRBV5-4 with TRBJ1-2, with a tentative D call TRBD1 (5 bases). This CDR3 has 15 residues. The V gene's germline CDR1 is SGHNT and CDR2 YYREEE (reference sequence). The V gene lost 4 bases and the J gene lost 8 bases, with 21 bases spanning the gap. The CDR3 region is CASSPGGLRVEGYTF. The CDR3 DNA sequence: TGTGCCAGCAGCCCCGGCGGGCTCAGGGTGGAGGGCTACACCTTC.

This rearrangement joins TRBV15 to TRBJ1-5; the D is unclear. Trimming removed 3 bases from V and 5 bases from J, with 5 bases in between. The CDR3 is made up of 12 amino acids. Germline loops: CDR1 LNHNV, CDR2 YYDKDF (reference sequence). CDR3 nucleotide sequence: TGTGCCACCAGCAGGGGGTATCAGCCCCAGCATTTT. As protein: CATSRGYQPQHF.

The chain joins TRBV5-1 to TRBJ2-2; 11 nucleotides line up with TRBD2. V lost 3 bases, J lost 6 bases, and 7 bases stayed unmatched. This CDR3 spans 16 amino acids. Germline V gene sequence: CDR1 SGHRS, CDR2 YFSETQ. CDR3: CASSSSGTSGSGELFF. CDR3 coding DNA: TGCGCCAGCAGCTCTTCCGGGACTAGCGGCTCCGGGGAGCTGTTTTTT. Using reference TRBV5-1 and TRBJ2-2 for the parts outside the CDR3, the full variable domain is KAGVTQTPRYLIKTRGQQVTLSCSPISGHRSVSWYQQTPGQGLQFLFEYFSETQRNKGNFPGRFSGRQFSNSRSEMNVSTLELGDSALYLCASSSSGTSGSGELFFGEGSRLTVL.

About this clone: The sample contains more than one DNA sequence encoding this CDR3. CDR3 loop: CASSLLNEQFF. The CDR3, as DNA: TGTGCCAGCAGTTTACTGAATGAGCAGTTCTTC. This chain joins TRBV27 and TRBJ2-1, with no clear D. Trimming took 2 bases from V and 7 from J, leaving 3 bases between them. Germline CDR1 is MNHEY and CDR2 is SMNVEV (reference sequence). This CDR3 spans 11 amino acids.

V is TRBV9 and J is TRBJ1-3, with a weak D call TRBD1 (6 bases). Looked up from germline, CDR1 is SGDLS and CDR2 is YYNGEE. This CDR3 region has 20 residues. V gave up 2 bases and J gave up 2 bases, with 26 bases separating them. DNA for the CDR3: TGTGCCAGCAGCGTCACCCTCGGGGGGTGGACAGCGACGCCTGGAAACACCATATATTTT. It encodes CASSVTLGGWTATPGNTIYF.

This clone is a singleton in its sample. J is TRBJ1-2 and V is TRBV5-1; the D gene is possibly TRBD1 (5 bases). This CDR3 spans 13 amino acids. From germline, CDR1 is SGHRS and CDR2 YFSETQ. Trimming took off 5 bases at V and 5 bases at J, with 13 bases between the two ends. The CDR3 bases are TGCGCCAGCAGTAACACAGGACAATATGGCTACACCTTC. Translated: CASSNTGQYGYTF.

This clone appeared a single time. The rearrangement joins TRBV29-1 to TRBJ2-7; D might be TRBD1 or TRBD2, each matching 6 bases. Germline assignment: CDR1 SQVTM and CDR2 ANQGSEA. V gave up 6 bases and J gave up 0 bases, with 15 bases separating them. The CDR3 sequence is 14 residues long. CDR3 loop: CSVRGVGFSYEQYF. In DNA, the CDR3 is TGCAGCGTGAGGGGGGTCGGGTTCTCCTACGAGCAGTACTTC.

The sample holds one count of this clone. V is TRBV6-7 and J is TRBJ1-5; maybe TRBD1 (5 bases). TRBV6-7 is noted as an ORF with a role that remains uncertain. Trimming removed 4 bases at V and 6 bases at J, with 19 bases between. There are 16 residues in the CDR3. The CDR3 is CASSSVIRGRGQPQHF. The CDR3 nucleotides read TGTGCCAGCAGTTCCGTGATTAGGGGACGCGGTCAGCCCCAGCATTTT.

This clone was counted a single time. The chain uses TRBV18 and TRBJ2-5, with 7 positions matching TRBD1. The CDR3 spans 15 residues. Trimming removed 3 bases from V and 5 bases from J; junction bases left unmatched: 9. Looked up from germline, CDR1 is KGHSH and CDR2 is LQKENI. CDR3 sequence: CASSPQGEREETQYF. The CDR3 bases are TGTGCCAGCTCACCCCAGGGGGAGAGAGAGGAGACCCAGTACTTC.

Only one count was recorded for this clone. The CDR3 loop reads CASLNPRGIIWSDTQYF. CDR3 DNA sequence: TGTGCCAGCCTGAACCCGAGGGGGATTATCTGGTCAGATACGCAGTATTTT. The V gene is TRBV2, the J gene TRBJ2-3; a possible D gene is TRBD1 (6 bases). The ends were cut back, 8 bases at V and 4 bases at J, with 25 bases in the middle. Germline CDR1 and CDR2: SNHLY and FYNNEI. The length of the CDR3 is 17 residues.

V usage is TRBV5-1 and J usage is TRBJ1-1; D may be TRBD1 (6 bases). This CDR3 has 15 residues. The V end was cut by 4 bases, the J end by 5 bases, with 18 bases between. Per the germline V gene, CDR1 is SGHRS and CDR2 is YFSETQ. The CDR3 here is CASSPTSGVGTEAFF. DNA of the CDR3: TGCGCCAGCAGCCCCACCTCAGGGGTGGGTACTGAAGCTTTCTTT.

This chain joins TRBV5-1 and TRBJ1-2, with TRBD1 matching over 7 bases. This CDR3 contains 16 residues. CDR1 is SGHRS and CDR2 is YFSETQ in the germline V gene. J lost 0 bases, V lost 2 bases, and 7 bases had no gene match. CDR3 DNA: TGCGCCAGCAGCTTACGACAGGGCAACTCTAACTATGGCTACACCTTC. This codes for CASSLRQGNSNYGYTF. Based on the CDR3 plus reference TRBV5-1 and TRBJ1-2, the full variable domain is KAGVTQTPRYLIKTRGQQVTLSCSPISGHRSVSWYQQTPGQGLQFLFEYFSETQRNKGNFPGRFSGRQFSNSRSEMNVSTLELGDSALYLCASSLRQGNSNYGYTFGSGTRLTVV.

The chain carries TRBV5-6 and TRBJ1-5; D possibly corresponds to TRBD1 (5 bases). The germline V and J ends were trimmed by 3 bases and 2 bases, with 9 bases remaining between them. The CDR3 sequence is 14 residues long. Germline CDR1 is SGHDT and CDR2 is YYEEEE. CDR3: CASSYWGGNQPQHF. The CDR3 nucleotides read TGTGCCAGCAGCTATTGGGGGGGCAATCAGCCCCAGCATTTT.

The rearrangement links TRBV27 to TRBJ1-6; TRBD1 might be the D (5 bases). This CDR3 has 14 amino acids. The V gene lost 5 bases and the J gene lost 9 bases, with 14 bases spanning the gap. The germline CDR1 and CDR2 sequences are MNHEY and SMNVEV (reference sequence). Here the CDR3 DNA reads TGTGCCAGCAGTCCCCGGCAGGGAGGTTCACCCCTCCACTTT. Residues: CASSPRQGGSPLHF.